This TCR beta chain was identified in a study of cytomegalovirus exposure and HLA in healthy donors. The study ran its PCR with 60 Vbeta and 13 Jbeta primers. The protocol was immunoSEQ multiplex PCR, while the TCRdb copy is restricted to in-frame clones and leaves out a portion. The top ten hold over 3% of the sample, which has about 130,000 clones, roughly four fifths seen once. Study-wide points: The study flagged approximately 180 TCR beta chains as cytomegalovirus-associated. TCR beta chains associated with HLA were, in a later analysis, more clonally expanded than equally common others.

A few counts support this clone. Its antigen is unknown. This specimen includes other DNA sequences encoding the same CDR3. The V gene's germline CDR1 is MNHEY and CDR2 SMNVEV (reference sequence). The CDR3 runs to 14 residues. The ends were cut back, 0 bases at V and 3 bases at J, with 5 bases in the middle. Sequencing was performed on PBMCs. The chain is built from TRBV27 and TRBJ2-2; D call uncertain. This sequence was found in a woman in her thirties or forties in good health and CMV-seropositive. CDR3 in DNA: TGTGCCAGCAGTTTATCTGCGTACACCGGGGAGCTGTTTTTT. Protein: CASSLSAYTGELFF.